These 20 T cell receptor beta chains came from one sample sequenced in a study of T cell changes during pregnancy in multiple sclerosis. Measured with immunoSEQ multiplex PCR; TCRdb has only the in-frame clones, and not every one. The table shows approximately 44,000 clones, with roughly 92% occurring only once. The source was CD4+ T cells from peripheral blood mononuclear cells, collected in the first trimester of pregnancy. The receptors come from a female donor with multiple sclerosis, enrolled in a pregnancy study.

In this sample, this clone turned up a few times. The V gene is TRBV29-1, the J gene TRBJ1-1; possibly TRBD1 for D (6 bases). Germline CDR1 and CDR2: SQVTM and ANQGSEA. Trimming removed 3 bases from V and 6 bases from J, with 8 bases in between. The CDR3 sequence is 11 residues long. CDR3 amino acids: CSVDKGAEAFF. CDR3 DNA: TGCAGCGTTGATAAGGGGGCTGAAGCTTTCTTT.

The gene calls are TRBV2 and TRBJ1-2; weak D call: TRBD1 (6 bases). The CDR3 spans 14 residues. V was clipped by 4 bases and J by 4 bases, with 13 bases between them. Per the germline V gene, CDR1 is SNHLY and CDR2 is FYNNEI. This CDR3 reads CASSVLGRGYGYTF. The CDR3 DNA is TGTGCCAGCAGTGTACTGGGCAGGGGCTATGGCTACACCTTC.

The CDR3 DNA follows: TGCGCCAGCAGCTTAGGGGGCTACGAGCAGTACTTC. It translates to CASSLGGYEQYF. The chain recombines TRBV5-1 with TRBJ2-7; a possible D gene is TRBD1 (6 bases). Germline CDR1 SGHRS, CDR2 YFSETQ. V dropped 2 bases and J dropped 3 bases, with 6 bases sitting between them. The CDR3 has 12 residues.

The gene calls are TRBV30 and TRBJ2-7; TRBD1 agrees at 9 bases. The V gene's germline CDR1 is GTSNPN and CDR2 SVGIG (reference sequence). CDR3 length: 13 residues. The CDR3, as DNA: TGTGGGTCCACAGGGGGCAGTTTGTACGAGCAGTACTTC. Encoded protein: CGSTGGSLYEQYF.

The rearrangement joins TRBV6-4 to TRBJ2-1; D call uncertain. V was cut by 3 bases and J by 5 bases, with 8 bases left in between. The CDR3 covers 13 residues. Germline V gene sequence: CDR1 MRHNA, CDR2 SNTAGT. The CDR3 protein is CASSDASHNEQFF. In DNA, the CDR3 is TGTGCCAGCAGTGATGCGAGCCACAATGAGCAGTTCTTC.

The V and J genes are TRBV30 and TRBJ2-5; TRBD1 aligns across 12 bases. V lost 3 bases to trimming and J lost 4 bases; unmatched junction nucleotides: 6. The CDR3 runs to 15 residues. In germline, CDR1 is GTSNPN, CDR2 SVGIG (reference sequence). Written as DNA, the CDR3 is TGTGCCTGGAGCGCGGGACAGGGGGCGGCAGAGACCCAGTACTTC. This gives the protein CAWSAGQGAAETQYF.

This sequence joins TRBV5-1 and TRBJ1-4, with 8 bases aligning to TRBD1. The CDR3 has 16 residues. Unmatched junction bases numbered 12, after V lost 4 bases and J lost 7 bases. Germline lookup yields CDR1 SGHRS and CDR2 YFSETQ. CDR3 coding DNA: TGCGCCAGCAGCCCGAACATGGACAGGGTGGGTGAAAAACTGTTTTTT. It translates to CASSPNMDRVGEKLFF. The full variable domain, with the rest looked up from reference TRBV5-1 and TRBJ1-4, is KAGVTQTPRYLIKTRGQQVTLSCSPISGHRSVSWYQQTPGQGLQFLFEYFSETQRNKGNFPGRFSGRQFSNSRSEMNVSTLELGDSALYLCASSPNMDRVGEKLFFGSGTQLSVL.

V usage is TRBV28 and J usage is TRBJ2-2; 7 positions agree with TRBD1. Germline V gene data show CDR1 as MDHEN and CDR2 as SYDVKM. After removal of 3 bases from V and 3 bases from J, the junction contained 1 base not matched to a gene. This CDR3 region has 14 residues. CDR3 protein: CASSLTGYTGELFF. Here the CDR3 DNA reads TGTGCCAGCAGTTTGACAGGGTACACCGGGGAGCTGTTTTTT.

V usage is TRBV5-1 and J usage is TRBJ2-1; 8 bases agree with TRBD2. This CDR3 comprises 15 residues. Germline V lookup: CDR1 SGHRS, CDR2 YFSETQ. The V segment lost 4 bases and the J segment 2 bases; nucleotides outside the gene matches: 5. CDR3 sequence: CASSGSGTTYNEQFF. For the CDR3, the DNA is TGCGCCAGCAGCGGTAGCGGGACCACCTACAATGAGCAGTTCTTC.

This chain joins TRBV11-3 and TRBJ1-3, with 7 nucleotides matching TRBD1. After removal of 5 bases from V and 0 bases from J, the junction contained 10 bases not matched to a gene. Germline V gives CDR1 SGHNT, CDR2 YENEEA. The CDR3 runs to 17 residues. The CDR3 DNA sequence: TGTGCCAGCAGCCCCGGGACAGCCAAGCTCTCTGGAAACACCATATATTTT. It encodes CASSPGTAKLSGNTIYF.

The J gene is TRBJ1-1, the V gene TRBV28, with a possible D match to TRBD1 (5 bases). This CDR3 spans 15 amino acids. V dropped 6 bases and J dropped 11 bases, with 25 bases sitting between them. The germline V gene encodes CDR1 MDHEN and CDR2 SYDVKM. Written as DNA, the CDR3 is TGTGCCAGCAGCAGTTTAGGGTTTGAAGGGGCCAAGGCTTTCTTT. It is translated as CASSSLGFEGAKAFF. The full variable domain, its missing parts supplied by reference TRBV28 and TRBJ1-1, is DVKVTQSSRYLVKRTGEKVFLECVQDMDHENMFWYRQDPGLGLRLIYFSYDVKMKEKGDIPEGYSVSREKKERFSLILESASTNQTSMYLCASSSLGFEGAKAFFGQGTRLTVV.

The gene calls are TRBV28 and TRBJ1-4; D perhaps matches TRBD1 (6 bases). The CDR3 totals 14 residues. Trimming pared 2 bases from V and 3 bases from J, leaving 7 bases between. CDR1 is MDHEN, CDR2 SYDVKM, per germline. DNA of the CDR3: TGTGCCAGCAGTTTAGGGGGCCCTAATGAAAAACTGTTTTTT. This encodes CASSLGGPNEKLFF.

This clone was detected only once. V gene TRBV2 combines with J gene TRBJ2-3; 10 nucleotides match TRBD1. V gave up 6 bases and J gave up 2 bases; unmatched junction bases: 5. Germline CDR1 reads SNHLY; CDR2 reads FYNNEI. CDR3 length equals 15 residues. The CDR3 DNA follows: TGTGCCAGCAGCCCCGGGACAGGGGTCACAGATACGCAGTATTTT. Protein sequence: CASSPGTGVTDTQYF.

This clone was found once. The V call is TRBV20-1, the J call TRBJ2-3; no reliable D call. CDR1 is DFQATT, CDR2 SNEGSKA, per germline (reference sequence). This CDR3 region has 10 residues. Trimming pared 3 bases from V and 4 bases from J, leaving 2 bases between. In DNA form, the CDR3 reads TGCAGTGCTAGCGCAGATACGCAGTATTTT. Translating gives CSASADTQYF.

This chain uses TRBV18 with TRBJ2-1, with D perhaps matching TRBD2 (5 bases). Germline CDR1 KGHSH, CDR2 LQKENI. This CDR3 spans 14 amino acids. V was shortened by 3 bases and J by 9 bases, with 15 bases between the two germline ends. As DNA, the CDR3 is TGTGCCAGCTCACCCTTGCTCAAGGAGGTTGAGCAGTTCTTC. This sequence encodes CASSPLLKEVEQFF. The full variable domain, rest sourced from reference TRBV18 and TRBJ2-1, is NAGVMQNPRHLVRRRGQEARLRCSPMKGHSHVYWYRQLPEEGLKFMVYLQKENIIDESGMPKERFSAEFPKEGPSILRIQQVVRGDSAAYFCASSPLLKEVEQFFGPGTRLTVL.

The chain links TRBV7-8 to TRBJ2-5, with 11 bases that match TRBD2. J lost 5 bases, V lost 2 bases, and 13 bases had no gene match. The CDR3 is 18 residues long. Germline V gene sequence: CDR1 SGHVS, CDR2 FQNEAQ. Here the CDR3 reads CASSLNLAGGPGEETQYF. The CDR3 region has the DNA TGTGCCAGCAGCTTAAATCTAGCGGGAGGTCCAGGGGAGGAGACCCAGTACTTC.

Details on this clone: The germline gene is not matched at one end of the junction; a read error may be the cause. The J gene is TRBJ2-7, the V gene TRBV28; weak D call: TRBD2 (6 bases). There are 16 residues in the CDR3. CDR1 is MDHEN and CDR2 is SYDVKM in the germline V gene. CDR3 region: CASSPPRSSVEYEQCF. The CDR3, as DNA: TGTGCCAGCAGCCCCCCCCGGTCTAGCGTGGAATACGAGCAGTGCTTC.

V is TRBV28 and J is TRBJ2-3; D perhaps matches TRBD2 (6 bases). CDR3 length: 16 residues. The V gene's germline CDR1 is MDHEN and CDR2 SYDVKM. V lost 6 bases and J lost 3, with 19 bases in between. Written as DNA, the CDR3 is TGTGCCAGCAGCTCTCCGGAGGGCCTGGGGACAGATACGCAGTATTTT. Amino acids: CASSSPEGLGTDTQYF. Using reference TRBV28 and TRBJ2-3 for the parts outside the CDR3, the full variable domain is DVKVTQSSRYLVKRTGEKVFLECVQDMDHENMFWYRQDPGLGLRLIYFSYDVKMKEKGDIPEGYSVSREKKERFSLILESASTNQTSMYLCASSSPEGLGTDTQYFGPGTRLTVL.

The rearrangement joins TRBV28 to TRBJ2-1, with a tentative D call TRBD2 (6 bases). The CDR3 is made up of 20 amino acids. CDR1 and CDR2 from the germline V gene are MDHEN and SYDVKM. The V end was cut by 7 bases, the J end by 0 bases, with 28 bases between. As DNA, the CDR3 is TGTGCCAGCATCGGGCATGGAATCGGGGGAGTCCCAAGCTCCTACAATGAGCAGTTCTTC. This gives the protein CASIGHGIGGVPSSYNEQFF. Full variable domain (rest looked up from reference TRBV28 and TRBJ2-1): DVKVTQSSRYLVKRTGEKVFLECVQDMDHENMFWYRQDPGLGLRLIYFSYDVKMKEKGDIPEGYSVSREKKERFSLILESASTNQTSMYLCASIGHGIGGVPSSYNEQFFGPGTRLTVL.

The table lists this clone with a count of one. This chain joins TRBV5-6 and TRBJ1-2; possible D gene TRBD1, 6 bases. Germline V gene sequence: CDR1 SGHDT, CDR2 YYEEEE. The CDR3 runs to 15 residues. V was shortened by 3 bases and J by 4 bases, with 16 bases between the two germline ends. The CDR3 DNA reads TGTGCCAGCAGCTCCTCAGGGGCCGAACTCTATGGCTACACCTTC. It encodes CASSSSGAELYGYTF.